This T cell receptor (beta chain) came from a study of blood T cell repertoires in COVID-19. In the study overall: The origin of the acute and convalescent COVID-19 samples was the United States, Italy and Spain. T cells, B-cell-depleted T cells, or PBMCs provided the cDNA or gDNA that served as material.

On this clone itself: Within the sample, other DNA sequences also encode this same CDR3.

This CDR3 spans 12 amino acids. V dropped 0 bases and J dropped 5 bases, with 4 bases sitting between them. Germline values: CDR1 SGHNT, CDR2 YYREEE (reference sequence). Per the original data handling: Amplified reference gene primers provided the basis for estimating nucleated cell counts. The data were produced by immunoSEQ multiplex PCR, yet TCRdb's version contains in-frame clones alone and is incomplete. The DNA was the basis for D and trimming; V, J and clone size are from that table. The sample yields about 180,000 clones, 75% to 90% seen once. This receptor was taken from a human donor with active or convalescent COVID-19. The donor label of this sample is uncertain. This chain links TRBV5-4 with TRBJ2-3; no reliable D call. The sequenced sample consisted of peripheral blood. CDR3 nucleotide sequence: TGTGCCAGCAGCTTGGATCGAGATACGCAGTATTTT. Protein sequence: CASSLDRDTQYF.